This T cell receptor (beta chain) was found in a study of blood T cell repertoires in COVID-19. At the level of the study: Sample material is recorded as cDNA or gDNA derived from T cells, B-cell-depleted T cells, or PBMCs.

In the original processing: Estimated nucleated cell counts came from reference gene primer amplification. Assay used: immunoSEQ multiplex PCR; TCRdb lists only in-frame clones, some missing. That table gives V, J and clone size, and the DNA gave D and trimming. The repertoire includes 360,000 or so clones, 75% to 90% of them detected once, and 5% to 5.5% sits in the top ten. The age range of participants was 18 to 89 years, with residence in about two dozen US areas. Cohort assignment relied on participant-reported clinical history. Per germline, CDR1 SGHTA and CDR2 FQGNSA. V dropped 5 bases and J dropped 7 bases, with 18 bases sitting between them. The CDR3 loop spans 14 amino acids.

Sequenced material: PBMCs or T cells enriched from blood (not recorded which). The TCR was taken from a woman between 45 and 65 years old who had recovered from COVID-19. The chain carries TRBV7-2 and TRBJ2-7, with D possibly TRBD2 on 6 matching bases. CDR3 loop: CASSPYVGGLEQYF. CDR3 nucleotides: TGTGCCAGCAGCCCCTACGTGGGGGGACTTGAGCAGTACTTC.